This T cell receptor (beta chain) was captured by sequencing in a study of post-analysis software for immune sequencing data. Study-wide background: Relapsing-remitting, secondary progressive and progressive-relapsing multiple sclerosis were all included among the disease courses.

The table lists this clonotype with a count of one. Its target is unknown. Just one base apart from a much larger clone, this may be a read error. Unique molecular identifiers had been added to the TCR beta cDNA libraries. Out of about 0.9 to 10 million T cells, roughly 0.5 million cDNA molecules were generated. TCRdb fed the PCR reads into MiXCR, producing one record per CDR3 protein. The sample has about half a million distinct CDR3 sequences, less than 45% seen once; the top ten hold 9% to 13%. Findings and limits, study-wide: Controls had lower frequencies than patients of about 5 TRBV segments, which included TRBV5-6, TRBV5-1 and TRBV20-1. Strong same-batch co-clustering of samples appeared with F measure clustering. For normalized Chao1 diversity, multiple sclerosis patients scored significantly lower than controls did.

Per the germline V gene, CDR1 is SQVTM and CDR2 is ANQGSEA. There are 11 residues in the CDR3. V was clipped by 8 bases and J by 6 bases, with 11 bases between them. J is TRBJ2-1 and V is TRBV29-1; possible D gene TRBD2, 6 bases. The sample consisted of blood. The source of this sequence is a girl between 5 and 17 years old with multiple sclerosis. The CDR3 sequence is CSSGGCNEQFF. CDR3 nucleotides: TGCAGCTCTGGGGGGTGCAATGAGCAGTTCTTC.